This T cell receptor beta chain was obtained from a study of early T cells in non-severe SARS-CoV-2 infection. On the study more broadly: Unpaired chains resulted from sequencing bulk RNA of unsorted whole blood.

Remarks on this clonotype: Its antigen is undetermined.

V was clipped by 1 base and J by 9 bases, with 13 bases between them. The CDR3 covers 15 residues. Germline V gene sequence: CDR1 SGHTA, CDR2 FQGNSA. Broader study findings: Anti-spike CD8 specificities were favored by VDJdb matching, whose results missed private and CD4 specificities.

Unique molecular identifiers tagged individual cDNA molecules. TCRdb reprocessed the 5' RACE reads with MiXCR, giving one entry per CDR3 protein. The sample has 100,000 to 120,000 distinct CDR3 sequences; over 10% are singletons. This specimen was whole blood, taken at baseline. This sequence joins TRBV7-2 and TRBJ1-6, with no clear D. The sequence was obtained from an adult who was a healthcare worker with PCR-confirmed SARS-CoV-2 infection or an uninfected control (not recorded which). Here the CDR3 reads CASSLEDGRGSPLHF. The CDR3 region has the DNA TGTGCCAGCAGCTTAGAGGACGGCAGAGGTTCACCCCTCCACTTT. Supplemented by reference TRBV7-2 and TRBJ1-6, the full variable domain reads GAGVSQSPSNKVTEKGKDVELRCDPISGHTALYWYRQSLGQGLEFLIYFQGNSAPDKSGLPSDRFSAERTGGSVSTLTIQRTQQEDSAVYLCASSLEDGRGSPLHFGNGTRLTVT.